Reported below is one T cell receptor beta chain. The sample comes from a study of T-cell reconstitution after alpha-beta-depleted transplantation in children. A library of TCRbeta sequences, prepared with unique molecular identifiers, was generated. TCRdb re-called the PCR reads with MiXCR, one entry per CDR3 protein. The data hold a few hundred thousand distinct CDR3 sequences, with approximately 9.8% observed a single time. Material: PBMCs from the stem cell graft donor, obtained from the stem cell graft. The sequence came from a human donor who donated a stem cell graft to a child with SCID.

CDR3 nucleotides: TGTGCCAGCAGTTATTCGCCTGAGTACAATGAGCAGTTCTTC. Translated, it gives CASSYSPEYNEQFF. The rearrangement links TRBV6-2 or TRBV6-3 to TRBJ2-1; no clear D. The CDR3 is made up of 14 amino acids. The germline V gene encodes CDR1 MNHEY and CDR2 SVGEGT. The V and J ends lost 3 bases and 4 bases respectively, with 10 bases between them.